This T cell receptor beta chain is drawn from a study of beta chain features in type 1 diabetes (dated 2018 in TCRdb). About the full investigation: Mean age, gender distribution, total cell number and subset yield did not differ between patients and healthy donors. A total of roughly 100 million sorted cells were examined across all samples, and RNA yield correlated strongly with the number of cells per subset. Regulatory and stem cell-like memory subsets were isolated from only 8 patients and roughly eight healthy donors, whereas naive and central memory subsets came from all 28 donors. The study compared TCRB repertoires of sorted circulating CD4+ T cell subsets between recently diagnosed type 1 diabetes patients and matched healthy donors.

What the research found in general, with its limitations: Naive, central memory and regulatory TCRB repertoires appeared more similar among patients than among healthy donors. PCR may preferentially amplify shorter templates, but because patient and control samples were amplified and corrected together, any resulting skew would affect both groups equally. Because cDNA rather than genomic DNA was sequenced, highly expressing activated cells could have been over-represented, although no difference in activation and CD3 levels was found between groups. Only small numbers of individuals were included in the HLA sub-analyses, which left unresolved whether HLA type had any influence on TCRB rearrangement. At VDJ recombination sites, type 1 diabetes patients had fewer insertions and more deleted nucleotides, which implies abnormalities in thymic rearrangement. In all four CD4+ subsets, TCRB CDR3 length was moderately but significantly shorter in type 1 diabetes patients.

Each donor gave one peripheral blood draw, averaging roughly 100 mL, which was collected into heparinised tubes. Using a panel that included CD45RO, CCR7, CD25, CD127, CD95 and CD27, naive, central memory, regulatory and stem cell-like memory CD4+ T cells were sorted on a BD FACSAria II. All sorted populations exceeded 95% purity. PBMCs were isolated right away by Lymphoprep density gradient centrifugation and were stained directly, without culture. So that batch effects would be minimized, each experiment stained and sorted samples in pairs, pairing one healthy donor with one patient. Details on this clone: What antigen it recognizes has not been identified. No per-base quality is available; no much larger clone lies one base away.

The germline V end is reduced by 5 bases and the J end by 2 bases; junction bases left unmatched: 14. The CDR3 holds 18 amino acids from the cysteine to the phenylalanine. CDR3 DNA is the only sequence kept; it has 54 bases, read in frame from the first base. The germline V gene (reference sequence) specifies SSHAT as CDR1 and FNYEAQ as CDR2. The High Capacity cDNA Reverse Transcription Kit was used to reverse transcribe all of the isolated RNA, meaning that expressed TCRB transcripts were what got sequenced. Naive, central memory and regulatory T cell samples underwent deep immunoSEQ sequencing, averaging around 3.6 million total reads per sample. After sorted cells were lysed in RLT buffer, RNA was extracted with DNase-treated RNeasy Micro or Mini kits, with the choice depending on cell number. To prevent cross-contamination, every cell subset was processed on its own, while patient and healthy donor samples were processed together. The immunoSEQ multiplex PCR was used to amplify TCRB sequences from cDNA, yielding 87-bp fragments that span the CDR3 region. Sequencing of the amplicons was done on the Illumina HiSeq platform. As for the authors' bioinformatics: Synthetic template baselines were used to correct PCR bias computationally, reads within Hamming distance 2 were collapsed, and singletons that could not be merged were discarded. By aligning reads against IMGT, V, D and J genes, CDR3 length, and insertions or deletions at six rearrangement sites were assigned. Within each subset, clonotype counts were normalized to sorted cell number, and only after that were true diversity and Gini coefficients computed with the tcR R package. The overlap coefficient, calculated on TCRB nucleotide sequences, was used to measure repertoire sharing. Out-of-frame TCRB sequences from naive cells were analyzed as a proxy for the pre-selection repertoire. Held by TCRdb, this immuneACCESS table contains in-frame sequences only and omits some clones. Under half of the omission traces to an unresolved V gene where checked; the cause of the rest is unknown. V, J and clone size were drawn from that table, and D and trimming were deduced from the DNA. Recorded for this sample are about 280,000 clones; 15% of them occurred a single time. Approximately 0.015% of the sample is taken by the ten largest.

This receptor was taken from a man between 18 and 35 years old with type 1 diabetes. Rearrangement joined TRBV7-7 to TRBJ2-5; a stretch of 10 junction bases matches TRBD2. Material: naive CD4+ T cells from blood. Explained via the paper, the cell subset or site label denotes: true naive CD4+ T cells. The CDR3 protein sequence reads: CASSPQGLAMGGQETQYF. Here is the DNA: TGTGCCAGCAGCCCCCAGGGACTAGCGATGGGAGGGCAAGAGACCCAGTACTTC.